This T cell receptor (beta chain) appears in the sequencing data of a study of T cells after posttransplantation cyclophosphamide. With regard to this clone: Its target is not known.

Overall study results and limits: Later post-transplant blood repertoires were often dominated by donor CD8+ memory clones. Blood and skin or GI T cell repertoires showed limited TRB overlap. TRB clonality was highly associated with recipient CMV seropositivity and reactivation.

TCRdb's table, derived via immunoSEQ multiplex PCR, lists solely in-frame clones and lacks some. Of fewer than 20,000 clones listed, roughly 80% are singletons. V gave up 4 bases and J gave up 5 bases; unmatched junction bases: 4. Germline V CDR1 and CDR2: SGHTA, FQGNSA. The CDR3 is 13 residues long. Controls had myeloablative marrow grafts with methotrexate and calcineurin inhibitor, sampled at 1 year. This TCR was recovered from a young adult male patient who received an allogeneic stem cell transplant from an unrelated donor, was CMV-positive, and had acute and chronic GVHD. Some of these T cells may belong to the graft donor. The J gene is TRBJ2-7, the V gene TRBV7-2; 8 nucleotides align to TRBD1. The source was PBMCs, collected approximately 64 weeks after allogeneic stem cell transplant with calcineurin inhibitor and methotrexate. This chain's CDR3 is CASSYGQGDEQYF. Written as DNA, the CDR3 is TGTGCCAGCAGCTACGGACAGGGCGACGAGCAGTACTTC.